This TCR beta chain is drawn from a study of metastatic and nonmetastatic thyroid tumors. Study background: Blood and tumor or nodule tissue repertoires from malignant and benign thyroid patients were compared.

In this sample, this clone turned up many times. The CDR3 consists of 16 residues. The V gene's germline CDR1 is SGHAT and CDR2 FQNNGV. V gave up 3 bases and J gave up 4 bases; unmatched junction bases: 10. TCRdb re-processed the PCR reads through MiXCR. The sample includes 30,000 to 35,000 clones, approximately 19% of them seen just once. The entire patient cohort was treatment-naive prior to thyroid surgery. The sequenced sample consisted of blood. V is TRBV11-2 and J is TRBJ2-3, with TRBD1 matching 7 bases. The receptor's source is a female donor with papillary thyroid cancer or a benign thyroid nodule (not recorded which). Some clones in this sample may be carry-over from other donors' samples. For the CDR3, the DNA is TGTGCCAGCAGCTTCTTTGACAGGGCAACCGCAGATACGCAGTATTTT. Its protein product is CASSFFDRATADTQYF.